The entry that follows covers one T cell receptor (beta chain) sequence. Its target is unknown. The data originate from a study of cytomegalovirus exposure and HLA in healthy donors. General study points: Judged likely to be a sequencing artifact was a cluster of highly shared sequence variants. Most TCR sequences were rare, but some public TCRs occurred in many donors.

Primers: 60 Vbeta forward and 13 Jbeta reverse. In the study's own analysis: Counted up in a later analysis, unique TCR beta chains came to about 83 million, with around 11 million shared. Assay: immunoSEQ multiplex PCR; the TCRdb copy retains only in-frame clones and omits some. For V, J and clone size, that table is used; D and trimming come from the DNA. The sample contains 150,000 to 180,000 clones, approximately 80% of which appear only once. V was shortened by 8 bases and J by 6 bases, with 13 bases between the two germline ends. CDR3 length equals 12 residues. CDR1 and CDR2 (germline): LNHDA, SQIVND (reference sequence).

Sequenced input: PBMCs. The sequence was obtained from a middle-aged woman in good health and CMV-seronegative. The rearrangement joins TRBV19 to TRBJ1-1, with unresolved D. CDR3 region: CASQREEAEAFF. Here the CDR3 DNA reads TGTGCCAGTCAGAGAGAGGAGGCTGAAGCTTTCTTT.